The next 9 T cell receptor beta chains were all read from a single sample in a study of T-cell reconstitution after alpha-beta-depleted transplantation in children. A library of TCRbeta sequences, prepared with unique molecular identifiers, was generated. TCRdb re-called the PCR reads with MiXCR, one entry per CDR3 protein. The sample gives under 250,000 distinct CDR3 sequences, about 24% of which show up once; 4.5% to 5.5% is in the top ten. The source was PBMCs, mostly from graft donor cells, collected 360 days after TCRalphabeta/CD19-depleted stem cell transplant. The receptors stem from a female patient between 2 and 15 years old who had a stem cell transplant for congenital amegakaryocytic thrombocytopenia, so the T cells may come from the graft donor.

This rearrangement joins TRBV12-3 or TRBV12-4 to TRBJ2-3; 9 bases align to TRBD2. V was pared by 5 bases and J by 4 bases, with 4 bases of the junction left unmatched. This CDR3 spans 14 amino acids. CDR3 DNA sequence: TGTGCCAGCAGTCCCCTAGCGGGGTCAGATACGCAGTATTTT. Its translation is CASSPLAGSDTQYF.

In this sample, this clonotype turned up many times. This rearrangement joins TRBV29-1 to TRBJ1-1; D is possibly TRBD1 (6 bases). V was shortened by 5 bases and J by 8 bases, with 12 bases between the two germline ends. This CDR3 contains 11 residues. Germline CDR1 reads SQVTM; CDR2 reads ANQGSEA. The CDR3: CSVLTDREAFF. CDR3 bases: TGCAGCGTTCTGACGGACAGAGAAGCTTTCTTT.

This clonotype was seen more than once but under ten times. The genes are TRBV20-1 and TRBJ1-6; TRBD1 is a possible D gene (5 bases). Trimming stripped 2 bases from V and 0 bases from J, with 14 bases between. The CDR3 sequence is 17 residues long. The germline CDR1 and CDR2 sequences are DFQATT and SNEGSKA (reference sequence). The CDR3 DNA follows: TGCAGTGCTAGAAGGGTGGGACCGAGCTCCTATAATTCACCCCTCCACTTT. Amino acid sequence: CSARRVGPSSYNSPLHF.

This clonotype has more than one count but fewer than ten. The CDR3 sequence: CSGVREALEQYF. DNA of the CDR3: TGCAGTGGAGTACGGGAGGCCCTCGAGCAGTACTTC. The V and J genes are TRBV20-1 and TRBJ2-7, with 7 bases lining up with TRBD2. Trimming at V came to 7 bases and at J to 6 bases, leaving 9 bases not matched to a gene. CDR1 and CDR2 (germline): DFQATT, SNEGSKA (reference sequence). CDR3 length: 12 amino acids.

This clonotype was observed at least ten times. This chain links TRBV28 with TRBJ2-7; 8 bases fit TRBD1. The length of the CDR3 is 14 residues. CDR1 MDHEN and CDR2 SYDVKM come from the germline V gene. Trimming removed 6 bases from V and 4 bases from J; junction bases left unmatched: 8. The CDR3: CASRGTGLKYEQYF. The CDR3, as DNA: TGTGCCAGCAGAGGGACAGGTCTTAAGTACGAGCAGTACTTC.

This clonotype was counted between two and nine times. The chain carries TRBV6-2 or TRBV6-3 and TRBJ2-7; D uncertain. The CDR3 runs 13 residues. Germline lookup yields CDR1 MNHEY and CDR2 SVGEGT. The V and J ends lost 6 bases and 3 bases respectively, with 12 bases between them. CDR3 bases: TGTGCCAGCAGACCCAACAAGAGCTACGAGCAGTACTTC. The encoded protein is CASRPNKSYEQYF.

The chain carries TRBV5-1 and TRBJ2-7, with TRBD2 as a possible D gene (6 bases). The CDR3 contains 17 residues. Per the germline V gene, CDR1 is SGHRS and CDR2 is YFSETQ. V lost 1 base and J 1 base, leaving 18 bases between the germline ends. In DNA form, the CDR3 reads TGCGCCAGCAGCTTGACTCCGGGGGACCCTGTATCCTACGAGCAGTACTTC. Residues: CASSLTPGDPVSYEQYF.

This clonotype was picked up many times. This chain's CDR3 is CASSRRDRGFYEQYF. The DNA of the CDR3 is TGTGCCAGCAGCCGCCGGGACAGGGGATTCTACGAGCAGTACTTC. The rearrangement joins TRBV12-3 or TRBV12-4 to TRBJ2-7; TRBD1 aligns across 10 bases. The length of the CDR3 is 15 residues. J gave up 3 bases and V 6 bases, and 8 bases lay outside the gene matches.

In this sample, this clonotype turned up a few times. The germline gene is not matched at one end of the junction; a read error may be the cause. This rearrangement joins TRBV12-3 or TRBV12-4 to TRBJ2-1; D call uncertain. The CDR3 extends over 16 amino acids. CDR3 sequence: CASSPLISATYNKQFF. The CDR3 DNA sequence: TGTGCCAGCAGTCCCCTGATTTCGGCTACCTACAATAAGCAGTTCTTC.